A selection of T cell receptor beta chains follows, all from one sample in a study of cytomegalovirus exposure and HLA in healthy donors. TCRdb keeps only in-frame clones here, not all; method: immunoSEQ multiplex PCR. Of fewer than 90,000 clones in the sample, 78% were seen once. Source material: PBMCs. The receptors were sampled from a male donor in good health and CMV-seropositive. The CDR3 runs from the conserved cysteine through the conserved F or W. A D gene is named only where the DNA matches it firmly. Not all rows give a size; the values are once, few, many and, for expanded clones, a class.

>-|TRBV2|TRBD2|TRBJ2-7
CASTQGLAGGLFYEQYF
TGTGCCAGCACCCAGGGACTAGCGGGAGGGCTATTTTACGAGCAGTACTTC
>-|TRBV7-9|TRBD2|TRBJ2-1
CASSSRASGTRKEQFF
TGTGCCAGCAGCTCCCGGGCTAGCGGGACGCGGAAGGAGCAGTTCTTC
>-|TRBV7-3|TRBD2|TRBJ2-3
CASSLNGLAGGGQYF
TGTGCCAGCAGCTTAAATGGACTAGCGGGCGGGGGGCAGTATTTT
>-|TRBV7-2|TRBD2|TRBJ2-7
CASSGGGPGAAYEQYF
TGTGCCAGCAGTGGGGGGGGACCGGGCGCGGCCTACGAGCAGTACTTC
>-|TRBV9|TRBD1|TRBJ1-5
CASSPGTGGAFNQPQHF
TGTGCCAGCAGCCCAGGAACAGGGGGCGCGTTCAATCAGCCCCAGCATTTT
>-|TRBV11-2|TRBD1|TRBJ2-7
CASSFPGQGTYEQYF
TGTGCCAGCAGCTTCCCGGGACAGGGGACCTACGAGCAGTACTTC
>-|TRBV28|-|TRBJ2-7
CASSFPPISRAYEQYF
TGTGCCAGCAGTTTCCCTCCTATCTCGAGGGCCTACGAGCAGTACTTC
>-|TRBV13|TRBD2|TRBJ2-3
CASSGPRGSGGPTDTQYF
TGTGCCAGCAGCGGCCCGCGGGGGAGCGGGGGGCCCACAGATACGCAGTATTTT
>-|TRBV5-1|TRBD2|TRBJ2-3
CASSLAGLVGTDTQYF
TGCGCCAGCAGCTTGGCTGGACTAGTAGGCACAGATACGCAGTATTTT
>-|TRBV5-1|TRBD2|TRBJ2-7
CASSLWGGASYEQYF
TGCGCCAGCAGCTTGTGGGGGGGAGCCTCCTACGAGCAGTACTTC
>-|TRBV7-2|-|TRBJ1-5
CASSPGTNQPQHF
TGTGCCAGCAGCCCAGGGACAAATCAGCCCCAGCATTTT
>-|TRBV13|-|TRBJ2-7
CASKAYLSYEQYF
TGTGCCAGCAAAGCTTATCTGTCCTACGAGCAGTACTTC
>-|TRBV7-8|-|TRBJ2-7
CASSSQNEQYF
TGTGCCAGCAGCTCCCAGAACGAGCAGTACTTC
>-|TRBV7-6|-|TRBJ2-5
CASSLAERSRETQYF
TGTGCCAGCAGCTTAGCGGAGAGGTCGCGAGAGACCCAGTACTTC
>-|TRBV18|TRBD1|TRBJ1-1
CASSPLTGDTEAFF
TGTGCCAGCTCACCATTGACAGGGGACACTGAAGCTTTCTTT
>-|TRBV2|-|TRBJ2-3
CASSRLEDTQYF
TGTGCCAGCTCCCGACTGGAAGATACGCAGTATTTT
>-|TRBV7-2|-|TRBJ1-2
CASSLAPGQGPGGYTF
TGTGCCAGCAGCTTAGCCCCGGGGCAGGGGCCCGGTGGCTACACCTTC
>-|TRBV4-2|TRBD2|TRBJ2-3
CASSQPSPGGGTDTQYF
TGTGCCAGCAGCCAACCTTCACCCGGGGGAGGGACAGATACGCAGTATTTT
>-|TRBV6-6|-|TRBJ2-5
CASSFFSATAETQYF
TGTGCCAGCAGTTTTTTCTCTGCCACAGCCGAGACCCAGTACTTC
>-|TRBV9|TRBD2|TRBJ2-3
CASSLGLAGDTDTQYF
TGTGCCAGCAGCCTCGGACTAGCGGGAGACACAGATACGCAGTATTTT
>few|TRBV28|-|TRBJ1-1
CASSPNNWGETYTEAFF
TGTGCCAGCAGTCCGAATAACTGGGGCGAGACTTACACTGAAGCTTTCTTT
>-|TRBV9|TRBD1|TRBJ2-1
CASSRRQGAGNEQFF
TGTGCCAGCAGCAGAAGACAGGGGGCTGGTAATGAGCAGTTCTTC
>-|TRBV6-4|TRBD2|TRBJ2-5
CASSPTSGSETQYF
TGTGCCAGCAGTCCTACTAGCGGGAGTGAGACCCAGTACTTC
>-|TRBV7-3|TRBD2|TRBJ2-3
CASSAAGGTDTQYF
TGTGCCAGCAGCGCCGCGGGGGGCACAGATACGCAGTATTTT
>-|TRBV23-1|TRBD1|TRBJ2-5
CASSSRQGIGETQYF
TGCGCCAGCAGTAGTAGACAGGGGATAGGAGAGACCCAGTACTTC
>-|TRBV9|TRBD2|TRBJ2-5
CASSVDWRTSGGQETQYF
TGTGCCAGCAGCGTAGATTGGAGGACTAGCGGGGGACAAGAGACCCAGTACTTC
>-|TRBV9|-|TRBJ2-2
CASSEVGLWEAGELFF
TGTGCCAGCAGCGAGGTGGGGCTGTGGGAGGCCGGGGAGCTGTTTTTT
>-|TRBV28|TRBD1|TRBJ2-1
CASRGTGGPNEQFF
TGTGCCAGCAGGGGGACAGGGGGCCCCAATGAGCAGTTCTTC
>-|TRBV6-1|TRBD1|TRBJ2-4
CASRRSGGMDIQYF
TGTGCCAGCAGACGCTCAGGGGGCATGGACATTCAGTACTTC
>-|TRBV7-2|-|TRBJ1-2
CASSPTSNYGYTF
TGTGCCAGCAGCCCCACGAGCAACTATGGCTACACCTTC
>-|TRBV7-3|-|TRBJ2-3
CASSPSVRPTDTQYF
TGTGCCAGCAGCCCCTCGGTGAGGCCGACAGATACGCAGTATTTT
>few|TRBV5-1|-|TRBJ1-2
CASSPGQNYGYTF
TGCGCCAGCAGCCCCGGACAGAACTATGGCTACACCTTC
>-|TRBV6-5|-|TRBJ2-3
CASSPGGSGTDTQYF
TGTGCCAGCAGTCCCGGTGGTAGCGGCACAGATACGCAGTATTTT
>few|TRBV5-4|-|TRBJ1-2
CASRAGRGAEYGYTF
TGTGCCAGCAGGGCGGGCAGGGGAGCGGAGTATGGCTACACCTTC
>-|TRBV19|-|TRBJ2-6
CASTSLAGANVLTF
TGTGCCAGTACTAGTTTGGCTGGGGCCAACGTCCTGACTTTC